This T cell receptor (beta chain) was captured in a study of blood T cell repertoires in COVID-19. Looking at the study overall: Researchers got acute and convalescent COVID-19 samples from the United States, Italy and Spain. PBMCs, B-cell-depleted T cells, or T cells were the source of the cDNA or gDNA that made up the material.

In germline, CDR1 is SEHNR, CDR2 FQNEAQ (reference sequence). The V end lost 0 bases, the J end lost 4 bases, and 15 bases lay between the germline ends. There are 16 residues in the CDR3. Original data processing: It was from reference gene primer amplification that nucleated cell counts were estimated. The repertoire was sequenced with immunoSEQ multiplex PCR; TCRdb's copy has only in-frame clones and lacks some. The V and J calls and clone size come from that table; D and trimming were worked out from the DNA. The table has just over 80,000 clones, about 86% seen once. Specimen: peripheral blood. This sequence was found in a man aged 80 or over with acute or convalescent COVID-19. The gene calls are TRBV7-9 and TRBJ2-5; possible D gene TRBD1, 8 bases. The CDR3 region is CASSLAPTGGGETQYF. The CDR3 nucleotides are TGTGCCAGCAGCTTAGCGCCCACAGGGGGGGGAGAGACCCAGTACTTC.